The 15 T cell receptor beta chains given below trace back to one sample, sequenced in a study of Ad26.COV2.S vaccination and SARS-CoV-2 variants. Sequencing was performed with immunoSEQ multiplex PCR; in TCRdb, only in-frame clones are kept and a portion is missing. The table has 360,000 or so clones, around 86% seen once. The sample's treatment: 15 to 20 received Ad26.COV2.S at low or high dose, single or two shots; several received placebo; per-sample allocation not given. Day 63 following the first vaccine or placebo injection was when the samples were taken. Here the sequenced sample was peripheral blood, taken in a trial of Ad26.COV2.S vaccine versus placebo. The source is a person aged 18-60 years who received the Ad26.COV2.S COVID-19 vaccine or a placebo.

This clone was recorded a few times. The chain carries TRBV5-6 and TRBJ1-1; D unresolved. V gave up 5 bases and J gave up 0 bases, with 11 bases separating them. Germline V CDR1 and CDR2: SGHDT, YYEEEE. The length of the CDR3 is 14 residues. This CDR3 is CASRSDQMNTEAFF. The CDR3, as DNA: TGTGCCAGCAGATCGGACCAGATGAACACTGAAGCTTTCTTT. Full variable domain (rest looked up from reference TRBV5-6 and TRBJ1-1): DAGVTQSPTHLIKTRGQQVTLRCSPKSGHDTVSWYQQALGQGPQFIFQYYEEEERQRGNFPDRFSGHQFPNYSSELNVNALLLGDSALYLCASRSDQMNTEAFFGQGTRLTVV.

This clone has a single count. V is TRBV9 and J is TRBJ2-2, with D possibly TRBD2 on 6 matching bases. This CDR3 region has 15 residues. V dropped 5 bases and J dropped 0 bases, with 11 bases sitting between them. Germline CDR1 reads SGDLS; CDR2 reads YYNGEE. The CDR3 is CASRMGGSNTGELFF. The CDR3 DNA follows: TGTGCCAGCAGGATGGGGGGTTCGAACACCGGGGAGCTGTTTTTT.

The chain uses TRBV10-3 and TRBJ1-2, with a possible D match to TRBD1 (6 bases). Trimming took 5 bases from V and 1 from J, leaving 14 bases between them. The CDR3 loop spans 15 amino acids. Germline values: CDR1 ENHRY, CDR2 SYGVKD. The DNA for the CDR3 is TGTGCCATCAGTTCGAGAAGGGGGATTAACTATGGCTACACCTTC. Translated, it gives CAISSRRGINYGYTF.

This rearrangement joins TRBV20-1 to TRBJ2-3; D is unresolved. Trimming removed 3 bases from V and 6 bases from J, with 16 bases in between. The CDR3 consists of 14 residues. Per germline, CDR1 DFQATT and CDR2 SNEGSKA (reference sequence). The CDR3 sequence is CSASRDVPLDTQYF. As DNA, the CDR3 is TGCAGTGCTAGTCGCGATGTCCCCCTGGATACGCAGTATTTT.

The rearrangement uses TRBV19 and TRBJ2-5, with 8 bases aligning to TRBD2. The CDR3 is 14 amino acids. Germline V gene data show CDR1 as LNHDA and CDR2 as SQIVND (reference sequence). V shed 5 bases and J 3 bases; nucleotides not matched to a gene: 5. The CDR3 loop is CASSPGGAEETQYF. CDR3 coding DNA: TGTGCCAGTAGTCCCGGGGGGGCCGAAGAGACCCAGTACTTC.

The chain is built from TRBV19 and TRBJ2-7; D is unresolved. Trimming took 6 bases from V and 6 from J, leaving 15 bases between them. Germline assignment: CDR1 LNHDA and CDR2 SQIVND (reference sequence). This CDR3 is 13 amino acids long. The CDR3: CASRLGPLGEQYF. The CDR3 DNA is TGTGCCAGTAGGTTGGGCCCATTGGGCGAGCAGTACTTC.

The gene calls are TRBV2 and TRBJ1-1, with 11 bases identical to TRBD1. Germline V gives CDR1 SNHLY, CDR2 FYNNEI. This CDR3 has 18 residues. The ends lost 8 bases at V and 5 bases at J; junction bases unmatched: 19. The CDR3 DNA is TGTGCCAGCCCTCGAGGGCCTGGTGGACAGGGGGCTCGGACTGAAGCTTTCTTT. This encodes CASPRGPGGQGARTEAFF.

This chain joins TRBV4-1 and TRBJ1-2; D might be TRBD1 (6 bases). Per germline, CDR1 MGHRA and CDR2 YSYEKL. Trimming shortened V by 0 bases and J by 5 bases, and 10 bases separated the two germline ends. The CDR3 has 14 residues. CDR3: CASSQDQGRYGYTF. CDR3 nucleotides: TGCGCCAGCAGCCAAGATCAGGGGCGGTATGGCTACACCTTC.

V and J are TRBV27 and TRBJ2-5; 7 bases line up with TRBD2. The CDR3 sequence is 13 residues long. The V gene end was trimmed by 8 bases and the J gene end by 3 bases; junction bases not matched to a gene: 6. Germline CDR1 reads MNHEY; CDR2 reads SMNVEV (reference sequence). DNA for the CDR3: TGTGCCAGCGGGGCTCTAGCGGAAGAGACCCAGTACTTC. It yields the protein CASGALAEETQYF.

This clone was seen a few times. CDR3 amino acids: CASSIDGASDIGNQPQHF. In nucleotides, the CDR3 is TGTGCCAGTAGTATAGATGGTGCGTCGGACATTGGCAATCAGCCCCAGCATTTT. The chain combines TRBV19 with TRBJ1-5, with D maybe TRBD1 (5 bases). V was cut by 0 bases and J by 2 bases, with 17 bases left in between. Germline V lookup: CDR1 LNHDA, CDR2 SQIVND (reference sequence). The CDR3 is 18 residues long.

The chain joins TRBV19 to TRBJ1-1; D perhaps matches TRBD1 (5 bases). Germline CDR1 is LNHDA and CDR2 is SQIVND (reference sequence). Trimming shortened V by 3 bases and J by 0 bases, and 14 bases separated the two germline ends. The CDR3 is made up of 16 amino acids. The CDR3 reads CASSINQGRVNTEAFF. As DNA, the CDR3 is TGTGCCAGTAGTATCAACCAGGGTCGGGTGAACACTGAAGCTTTCTTT. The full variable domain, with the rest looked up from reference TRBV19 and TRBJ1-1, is DGGITQSPKYLFRKEGQNVTLSCEQNLNHDAMYWYRQDPGQGLRLIYYSQIVNDFQKGDIAEGYSVSREKKESFPLTVTSAQKNPTAFYLCASSINQGRVNTEAFFGQGTRLTVV.

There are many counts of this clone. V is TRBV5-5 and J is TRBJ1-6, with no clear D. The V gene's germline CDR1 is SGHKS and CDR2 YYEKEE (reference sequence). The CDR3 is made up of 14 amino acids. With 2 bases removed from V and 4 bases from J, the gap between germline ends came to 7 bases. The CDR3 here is CASSFLMYNSPLHF. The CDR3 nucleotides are TGTGCCAGCAGCTTTCTGATGTATAATTCACCCCTCCACTTT.

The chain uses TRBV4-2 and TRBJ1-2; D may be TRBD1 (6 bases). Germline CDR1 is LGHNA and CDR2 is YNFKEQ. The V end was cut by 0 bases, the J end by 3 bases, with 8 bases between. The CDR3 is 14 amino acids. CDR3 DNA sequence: TGTGCCAGCAGCCAAGACAAGGGGGACTATGGCTACACCTTC. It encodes CASSQDKGDYGYTF.

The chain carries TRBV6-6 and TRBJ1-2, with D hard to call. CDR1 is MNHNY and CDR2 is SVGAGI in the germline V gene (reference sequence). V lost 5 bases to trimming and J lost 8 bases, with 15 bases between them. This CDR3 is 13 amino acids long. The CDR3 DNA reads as TGTGCCAGCAGTGATGAGTGGAATGTGGGCTACACCTTC. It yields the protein CASSDEWNVGYTF.

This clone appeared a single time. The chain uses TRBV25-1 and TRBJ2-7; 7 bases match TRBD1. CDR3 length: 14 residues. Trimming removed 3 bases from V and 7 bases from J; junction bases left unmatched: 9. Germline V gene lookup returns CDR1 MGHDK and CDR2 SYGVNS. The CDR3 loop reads CASSERQGAREQYF. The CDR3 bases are TGTGCCAGCAGTGAGAGACAGGGTGCGCGTGAGCAGTACTTC.